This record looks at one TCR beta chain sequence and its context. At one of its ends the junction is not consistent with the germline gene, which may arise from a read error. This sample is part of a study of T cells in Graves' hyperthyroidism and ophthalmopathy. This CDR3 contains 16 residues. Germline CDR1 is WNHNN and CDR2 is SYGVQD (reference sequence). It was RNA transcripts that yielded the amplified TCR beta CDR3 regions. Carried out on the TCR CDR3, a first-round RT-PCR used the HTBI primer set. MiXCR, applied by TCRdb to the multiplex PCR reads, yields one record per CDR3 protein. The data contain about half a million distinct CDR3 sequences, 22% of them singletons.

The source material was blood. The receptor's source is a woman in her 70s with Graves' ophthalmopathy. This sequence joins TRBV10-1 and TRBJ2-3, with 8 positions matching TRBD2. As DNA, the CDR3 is TGCGCCAGCAATGAGGGGCCAGCGGGAGAATTGAATACGCAGTATTTT. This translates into CASNEGPAGELNTQYF.